In this sample, the clone carrying this T cell receptor beta chain turned up many times. Its antigen is unknown. This sample is drawn from a study of T-cell memory formation after mild COVID-19. Study-wide background: Across donors, TCR clusters were largely donor specific. The study, taken as a whole, reports: There was a balanced CD4/CD8 profile in clones contracting day 15 to 85, and later expanders leaned CD4+. Pre-infection memory harbored some responding clones, suggesting cross-reactive memory joined.

Constant-segment primers were used for 5'RACE, and the resulting TCR alpha and TCR beta cDNA libraries carried sample barcodes and UMIs. MiXCR was run by TCRdb on the 5' RACE reads, yielding one entry per CDR3 protein. Of about 190,000 distinct CDR3 sequences in the sample, roughly 23% are singletons; the top ten hold roughly 23%. The specimen was PBMCs or a T cell subset sorted from them (not recorded which). The receptor was derived from an adult woman who had mild COVID-19 (a few samples of this study predate the infection). Cell type and time point are not known.

The CDR3 sequence: CASSLRGGVPTEAFF. CDR3 sequence (DNA): TGTGCCAGCAGCCTACGCGGGGGCGTCCCCACTGAAGCTTTCTTT. The genes are TRBV7-8 and TRBJ1-1; maybe TRBD1 (6 bases). The ends were cut back, 5 bases at V and 4 bases at J, with 17 bases in the middle. Germline lookup yields CDR1 SGHVS and CDR2 FQNEAQ. The CDR3 sequence is 15 residues long.